This T cell receptor (beta chain) stems from a study of vaccination and CD4 T cells after COVID-19. Study summary: Post-vaccine specimens were obtained a median 72 days after dose two (range 14 to 241).

After removal of 4 bases from V and 10 bases from J, the junction contained 3 bases not matched to a gene. Germline V gene data show CDR1 as MNHEY and CDR2 as SVGEGT. The CDR3 runs to 12 residues. Treatment indicated: roughly ten-day PBMC culture with coronavirus spike peptide pools or control peptides (ViraFEST assay). Researchers used the Oncomine TCR Beta short-read assay to sequence DNA from cultured CD4+ T cells. MiXCR, applied by TCRdb to the PCR reads, yields one record per CDR3 protein. In the table there are roughly 24,000 distinct CDR3 sequences, approximately 40% of which are singletons. The sample holds a few counts of this clonotype. Its antigen is undetermined.

This sequence originates from a human donor who had recovered from COVID-19. The chain joins TRBV6-2 or TRBV6-3 to TRBJ2-2; TRBD2 agrees at 7 bases. The specimen sequenced was CD4+ T cells from blood, cultured in vitro. CDR3 nucleotide sequence: TGTGCCAGCAGTTTGACTAGCCAGGAGCTGTTTTTT. This encodes CASSLTSQELFF.